This T cell receptor (beta chain) was retrieved from a study of regulatory T cells in long-lasting Graves disease (dated by TCRdb to about 2021). With regard to the full study: Newly diagnosed Graves' disease patients had taken antithyroid drugs for less than 3 months. Persistent Graves' disease patients were compared with newly diagnosed Graves' disease patients by peripheral blood TCR sequencing and RNA sequencing. The study was conducted in China and was registered as a clinical trial. A total of some 35 samples underwent TCR sequencing, from 13 patients with persistent Graves' disease and approximately 20 patients with newly diagnosed Graves' disease.

Inclusive of the bounding cysteine and phenylalanine, the CDR3 is 12 residues long. CDR3 DNA is the only sequence kept; it has 36 bases, read in frame from the first base. CDR1 and CDR2, looked up from the germline V gene, are SGHNT and YENEEA. V ends up 4 bases short and J 6 bases short, with an unmatched junction base count of 0. This clonotype was observed many times. Its binding antigen is unknown. No much larger clone is present one base from it, and per-base qualities are unavailable. The library was prepared using multiplex PCR. The instrument was an Illumina HiSeq 4000. CDR3 regions were amplified by Arm-PCR with iRepertoire HTBI primers to construct TCR beta libraries. Gel purification was performed on PCR products prior to sequencing. Per the authors' processing: Gene usage analysis of CDR3 amino acid clonotypes relied on the 60 or so TRBV and 13 to 15 TRBJ segments identified across samples. Filtered high-quality paired reads were merged into contigs using COPE and FqMerger. BLAST was used to align contigs to IMGT TRBV, TRBD and TRBJ reference genes, with CDR3 defined following IMGT. Highly expanded clones were defined as clonotypes with a frequency above 0.1%. Shannon entropy was used to measure repertoire diversity, and the Gini coefficient was used to measure V-J evenness. Clonotypes shared by more than one individual were considered public. TCRdb reanalyzed the raw reads on its own, using fastp at Q25 for trimming and MiXCR for clone calling, and kept in-frame beta chains. Every entry covers one CDR3 protein and lists the most common genes and DNA from its rows. TCRdb's processing, not the study's, gives the V and J calls here. The sample contains 400,000 to 550,000 distinct CDR3 sequences, 14% to 15% of them found a single time. Roughly a sixth of the sample is held by the ten biggest clonotypes.

Reading the label with the study, this specimen's time point is: newly diagnosed GD, antithyroid drugs for less than 3 months. RNA was extracted from PBMCs in TRIzol for both TCR sequencing and RNA sequencing. The diagnosis of Graves' disease followed American Thyroid Association guidelines. Patients were recruited from an endocrinology department in Xi'an, China. Each patient gave 7 to 9.5 milliliters of peripheral blood, collected in an EDTA anticoagulant tube. Ficoll Paque Plus density gradient separation was used to isolate PBMCs, and no further T cell sorting was done. An Agilent 2100 Bioanalyzer and agarose gel were used to check RNA quality, while a NanoDrop 2000 measured RNA concentration. Summary of the overall study and its limitations: Only peripheral blood was studied, because thyroid tissue, the primary lesion, was inaccessible. Persistent Graves' disease patients showed lower TCR Shannon entropy and fewer highly expanded clones than newly diagnosed patients, suggesting clonal expansion. The authors noted that the small sample size was a limitation that may lower accuracy. Persistent patients shared more public clonotypes among themselves (over 2,500) than newly diagnosed patients did (approximately 870). Preferential use of TRBV28, TRBJ1-2 and TRBJ2-5 was observed in persistent disease, whereas TRBV20-1 and TRBJ2-1 were favored in newly diagnosed disease. Only the TCR beta chain was sequenced and analyzed.

These data were also reused for a study on T cells in Graves' hyperthyroidism and ophthalmopathy. In that second paper, the authors write: Stable Graves' hyperthyroidism was defined as no progression to ophthalmopathy during 18 months of follow-up. Hyperthyroidism patients were aged 18 to 65 years and newly diagnosed, with disease duration of less than 2 months. The study excluded patients with uncontrolled infections, other autoimmune diseases, pregnancy or lactation. Diagnoses relied on clinical symptoms, serum thyroxine and TRAb, thyroid ultrasound and orbital computed tomography. The first round of RT-PCR for the TCR CDR3 was performed with the HTBI primer set and the Qiagen OneStep RT-PCR kit. Blood samples also contained most of the expanded thyroid clonotypes (frequency above 0.001), which suggests that blood repertoires may reflect thyroid immune responses. A model built on a 13 V-J signature distinguished ophthalmopathy from stable hyperthyroidism, reaching about 89% sensitivity and around 81% specificity in cross-validation and 80%/75% in testing. In validation, the model predicted progression to ophthalmopathy with roughly 66% sensitivity and over 72% specificity, a median of approximately 6.7 months before onset. To identify TCR V-J signatures that set the groups apart, the researchers used a discovery cohort of about a hundred patients, made up of roughly 40 with Graves' ophthalmopathy and some 55 with stable Graves' hyperthyroidism. Whether ophthalmopathy could be predicted prospectively was tested in an independent validation cohort made up of roughly 20 hyperthyroidism patients plus 17 patients who later progressed to ophthalmopathy. The approximately 90 discovery patients were divided at random into training and test sets in a 7:3 ratio. The study also compared thyroid tissue and blood T-cell repertoires from more than 5 Graves' hyperthyroidism patients. After sampling, hyperthyroidism patients received methimazole starting at 30 mg daily, and ophthalmopathy patients received high-dose intravenous methylprednisolone. Libraries were constructed in a second round of multiplex PCR, after which size selection and purification were carried out. Libraries were sequenced paired-end with 100 bp reads on an Illumina HiSeq2000. SOAPnuke was used to process the raw data, throwing out any read that contained adapters or uncalled bases, had a mean Phred below 15, or lacked an exact constant-primer or identifier match. COPE v1.2.5 was used to merge the high-quality paired reads, and each unique nucleotide sequence was defined as a clonotype. MiTCR v1.1 was used to align clonotypes to the IMGT TRBV, TRBD and TRBJ reference segments. The analysis included only V-J combinations with a frequency above 0.0001, which together covered over 98% of the repertoires. The TCS score was defined as F50 (clonal expansion) divided by E x V (chaos), with BLOSUM62-based TCRdist calculated between CDR3 peptides within each V-J. Welch's t-statistics and random forest reduced several hundred V-J features to 13, which were used in a naive Bayes classifier (R e1071). Sample size was not statistically predetermined, and blinding of investigators to group allocation was not performed. TCR Vbeta CDR3 sequencing of 120 to 150 peripheral blood samples (over 40 ophthalmopathy, 70 to 85 hyperthyroidism and approximately 17 progressor patients) is reported in the paper.

This sequence uses TRBV11-3 and TRBJ1-2, with 9 junctional bases fitting TRBD1. This TCR was recovered from a woman aged 25 to 45 with Graves disease. Donor details come from another sample of the same person, matched by shared clones. The sample was peripheral blood mononuclear cells (PBMCs), taken at new diagnosis, from a patient treated with antithyroid drugs. The CDR3 reads CASSWTGDGYTF. The nucleotides are TGTGCCAGCAGCTGGACAGGGGATGGCTACACCTTC.